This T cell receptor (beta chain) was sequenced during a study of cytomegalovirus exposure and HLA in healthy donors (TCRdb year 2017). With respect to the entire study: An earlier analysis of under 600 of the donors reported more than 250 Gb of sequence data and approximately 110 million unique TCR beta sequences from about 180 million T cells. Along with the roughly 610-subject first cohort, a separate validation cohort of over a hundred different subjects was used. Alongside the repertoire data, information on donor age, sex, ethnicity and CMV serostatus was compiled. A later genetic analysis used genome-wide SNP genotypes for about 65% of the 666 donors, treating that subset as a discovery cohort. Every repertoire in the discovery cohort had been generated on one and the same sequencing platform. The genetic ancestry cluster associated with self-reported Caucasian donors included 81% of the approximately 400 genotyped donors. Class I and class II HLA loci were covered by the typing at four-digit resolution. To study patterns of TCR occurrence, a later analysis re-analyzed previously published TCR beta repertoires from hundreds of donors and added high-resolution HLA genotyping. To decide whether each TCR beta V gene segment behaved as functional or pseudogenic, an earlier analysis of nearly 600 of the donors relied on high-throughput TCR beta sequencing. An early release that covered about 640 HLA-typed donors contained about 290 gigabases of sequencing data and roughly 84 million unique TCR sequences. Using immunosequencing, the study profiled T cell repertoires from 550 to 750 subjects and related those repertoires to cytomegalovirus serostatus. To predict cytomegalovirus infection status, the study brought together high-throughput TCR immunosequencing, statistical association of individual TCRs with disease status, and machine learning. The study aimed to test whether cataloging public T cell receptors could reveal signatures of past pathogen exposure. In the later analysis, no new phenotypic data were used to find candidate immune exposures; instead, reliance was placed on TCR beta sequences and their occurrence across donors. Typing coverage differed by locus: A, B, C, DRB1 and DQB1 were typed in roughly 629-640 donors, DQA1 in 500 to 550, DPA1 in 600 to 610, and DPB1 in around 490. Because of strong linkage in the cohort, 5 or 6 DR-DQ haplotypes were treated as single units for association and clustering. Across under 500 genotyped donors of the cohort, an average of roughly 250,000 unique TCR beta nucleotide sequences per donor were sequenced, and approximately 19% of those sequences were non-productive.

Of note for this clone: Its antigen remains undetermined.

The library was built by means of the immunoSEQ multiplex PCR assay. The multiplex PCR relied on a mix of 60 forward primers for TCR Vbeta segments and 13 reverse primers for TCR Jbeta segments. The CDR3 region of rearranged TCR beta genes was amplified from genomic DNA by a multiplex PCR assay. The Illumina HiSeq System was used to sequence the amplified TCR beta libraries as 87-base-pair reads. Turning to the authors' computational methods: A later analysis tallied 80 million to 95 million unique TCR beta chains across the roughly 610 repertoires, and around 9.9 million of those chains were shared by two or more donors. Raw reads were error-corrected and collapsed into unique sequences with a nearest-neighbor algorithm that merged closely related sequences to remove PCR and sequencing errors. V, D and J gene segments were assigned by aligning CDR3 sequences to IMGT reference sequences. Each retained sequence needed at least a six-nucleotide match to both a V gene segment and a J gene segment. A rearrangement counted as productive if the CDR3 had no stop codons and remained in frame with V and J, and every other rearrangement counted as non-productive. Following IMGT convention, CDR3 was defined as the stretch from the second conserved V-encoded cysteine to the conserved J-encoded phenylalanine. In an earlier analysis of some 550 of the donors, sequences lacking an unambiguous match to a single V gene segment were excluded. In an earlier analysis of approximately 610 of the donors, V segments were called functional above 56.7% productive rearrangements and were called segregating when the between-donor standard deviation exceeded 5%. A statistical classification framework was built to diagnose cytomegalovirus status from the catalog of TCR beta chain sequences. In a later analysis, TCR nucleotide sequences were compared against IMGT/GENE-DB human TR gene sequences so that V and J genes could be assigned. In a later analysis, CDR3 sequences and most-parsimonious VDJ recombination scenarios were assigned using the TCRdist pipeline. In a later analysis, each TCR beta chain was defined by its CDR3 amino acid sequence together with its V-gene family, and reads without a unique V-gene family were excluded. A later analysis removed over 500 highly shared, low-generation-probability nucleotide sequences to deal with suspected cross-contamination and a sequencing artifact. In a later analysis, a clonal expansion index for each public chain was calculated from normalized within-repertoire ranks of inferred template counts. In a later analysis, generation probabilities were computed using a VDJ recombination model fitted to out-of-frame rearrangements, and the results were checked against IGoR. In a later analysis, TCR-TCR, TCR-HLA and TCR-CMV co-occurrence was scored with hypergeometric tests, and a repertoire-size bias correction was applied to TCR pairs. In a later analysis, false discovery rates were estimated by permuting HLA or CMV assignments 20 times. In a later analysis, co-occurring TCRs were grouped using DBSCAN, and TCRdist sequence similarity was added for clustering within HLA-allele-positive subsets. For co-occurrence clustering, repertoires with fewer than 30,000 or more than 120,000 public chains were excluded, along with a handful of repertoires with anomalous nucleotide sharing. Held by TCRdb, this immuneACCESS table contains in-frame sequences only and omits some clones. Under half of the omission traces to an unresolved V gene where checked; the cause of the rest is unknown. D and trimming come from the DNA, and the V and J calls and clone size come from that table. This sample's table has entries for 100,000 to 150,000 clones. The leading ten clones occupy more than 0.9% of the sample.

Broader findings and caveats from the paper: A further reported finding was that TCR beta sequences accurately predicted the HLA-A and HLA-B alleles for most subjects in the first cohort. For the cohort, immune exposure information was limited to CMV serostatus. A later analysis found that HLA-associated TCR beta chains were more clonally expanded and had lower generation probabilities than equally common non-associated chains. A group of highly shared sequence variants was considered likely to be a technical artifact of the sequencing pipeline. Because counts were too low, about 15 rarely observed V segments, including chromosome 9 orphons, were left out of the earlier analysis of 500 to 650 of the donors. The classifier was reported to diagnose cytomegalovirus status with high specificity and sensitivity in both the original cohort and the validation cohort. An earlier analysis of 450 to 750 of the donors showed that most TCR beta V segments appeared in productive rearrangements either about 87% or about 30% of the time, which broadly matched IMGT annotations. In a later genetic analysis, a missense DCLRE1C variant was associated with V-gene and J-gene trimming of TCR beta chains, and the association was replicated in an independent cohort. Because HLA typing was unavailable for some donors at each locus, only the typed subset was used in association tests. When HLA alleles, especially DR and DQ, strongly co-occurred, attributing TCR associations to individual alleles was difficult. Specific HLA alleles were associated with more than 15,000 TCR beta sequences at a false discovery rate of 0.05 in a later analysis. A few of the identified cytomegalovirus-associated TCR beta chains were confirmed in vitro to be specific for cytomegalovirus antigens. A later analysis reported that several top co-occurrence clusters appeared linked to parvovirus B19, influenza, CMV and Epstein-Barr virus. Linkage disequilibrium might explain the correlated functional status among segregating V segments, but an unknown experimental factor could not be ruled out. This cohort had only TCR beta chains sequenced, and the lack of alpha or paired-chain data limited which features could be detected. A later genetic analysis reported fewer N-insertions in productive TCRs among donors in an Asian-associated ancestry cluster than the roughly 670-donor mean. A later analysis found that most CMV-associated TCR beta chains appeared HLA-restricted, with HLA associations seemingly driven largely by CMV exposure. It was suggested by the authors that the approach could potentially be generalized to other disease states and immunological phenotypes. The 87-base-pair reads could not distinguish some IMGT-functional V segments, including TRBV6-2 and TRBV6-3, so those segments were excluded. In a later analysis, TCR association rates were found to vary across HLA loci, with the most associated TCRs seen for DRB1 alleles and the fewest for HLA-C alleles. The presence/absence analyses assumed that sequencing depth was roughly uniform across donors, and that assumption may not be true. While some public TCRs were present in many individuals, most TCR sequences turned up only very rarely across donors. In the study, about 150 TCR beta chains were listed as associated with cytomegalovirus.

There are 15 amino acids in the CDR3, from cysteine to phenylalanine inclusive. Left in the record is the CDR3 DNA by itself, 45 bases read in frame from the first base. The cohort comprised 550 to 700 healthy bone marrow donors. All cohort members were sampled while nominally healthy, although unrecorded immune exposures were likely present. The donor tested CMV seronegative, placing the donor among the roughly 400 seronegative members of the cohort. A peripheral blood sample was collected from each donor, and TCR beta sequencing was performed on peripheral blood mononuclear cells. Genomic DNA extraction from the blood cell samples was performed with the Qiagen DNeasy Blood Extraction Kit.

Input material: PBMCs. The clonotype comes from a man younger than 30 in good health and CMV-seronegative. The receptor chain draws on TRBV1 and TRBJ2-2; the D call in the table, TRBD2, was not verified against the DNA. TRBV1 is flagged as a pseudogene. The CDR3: CTSSQDRLVVGELFF. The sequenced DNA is TGCACCAGCAGCCAAGATAGGCTAGTGGTCGGGGAGCTGTTTTTT.